The clone carrying this T cell receptor (beta chain) was seen only a few times. Its antigen remains unknown. This record comes from a study of radiotherapy plus CTLA-4 blockade in lung cancer. In chemo-refractory metastatic non-small-cell lung cancer, patients got ipilimumab CTLA-4 blockade together with focal radiation. Method: immunoSEQ multiplex PCR; TCRdb's copy keeps in-frame clones and lacks some. The sample includes tens of thousands of clones, roughly three quarters of them seen just once. Findings of the study overall: The study found tumor-derived TCR clones expanded in blood after radiotherapy plus ipilimumab.

Germline-derived CDR1 and CDR2 are SGHRS and YFSETQ. Trimming removed 5 bases at V and 4 bases at J, with 16 bases between. The CDR3 totals 15 residues. The source material was peripheral blood, sampled from a patient treated with radiotherapy plus ipilimumab. The chain uses TRBV5-1 and TRBJ1-3; D unresolved. The origin of this receptor is a human donor with non-small cell lung cancer who had stable disease on radiotherapy plus ipilimumab. CDR3: CASRPGFMGGNTIYF. CDR3 DNA: TGCGCCAGCAGACCGGGTTTCATGGGGGGAAACACCATATATTTT.